Below are 15 T cell receptor beta chains sequenced from a single sample in a study of vaccination effects on CD4 cells after COVID-19. No cognate antigen is known for these TCRs. Subsequent to 10 days of culture, CD4+ T cells were isolated. Method: immunoSEQ multiplex PCR; TCRdb's copy keeps in-frame clones and lacks some. The repertoire holds tens of thousands of clones, 68% seen once, with under 4.5% in the top ten. The material sequenced was CD4+ T cells from PBMCs cultured without peptide, taken before COVID-19 vaccination. Receptor source: a human donor who received a COVID-19 vaccine.

The chain joins TRBV5-1 to TRBJ2-1; D is undetermined. From germline, CDR1 is SGHRS and CDR2 YFSETQ. The CDR3 is 14 residues long. V was trimmed by 6 bases and J by 8 bases, leaving 18 bases between them. The CDR3 reads CASNMDDPGYEQFF. As DNA, the CDR3 is TGCGCCAGCAACATGGATGATCCGGGCTATGAGCAGTTCTTC.

In regard to this clone: Compared with germline, one end of the junction differs, possibly owing to a read error. This chain uses TRBV13 with TRBJ2-7; D is perhaps TRBD2 (6 bases). This CDR3 is 14 amino acids long. The V gene's germline CDR1 is PRHDT and CDR2 FYEKMQ (reference sequence). The chain's CDR3 is CASSLDSRAGEQYF. CDR3 DNA sequence: TGTGCCAGCAGTTTAGATTCCAGGGCGGGAGAGCAGTACTTC. Supplemented by reference TRBV13 and TRBJ2-7, the full variable domain reads AAGVIQSPRHLIKEKRETATLKCYPIPRHDTVYWYQQGPGQDPQFLISFYEKMQSDKGSIPDRFSAQQFSDYHSELNMSSLELGDSALYFCASSLDSRAGEQYFGPGTRLTVT.

The chain combines TRBV3-1 (or the pseudogene TRBV3-2) with TRBJ1-6; 10 nucleotides line up with TRBD1. CDR3 length equals 15 residues. Trimming took 3 bases from V and 7 from J; bases not matched to a gene: 3. Looked up from germline, CDR1 is LGHDT and CDR2 is YNNKEL (reference sequence). The CDR3 sequence: CASSHGQGVNSPLHF. The CDR3 DNA follows: TGTGCCAGCAGCCACGGACAGGGGGTGAATTCACCCCTCCACTTT.

In its sample, this clone was seen a few times. V and J are TRBV7-6 and TRBJ2-3; D not certain. This CDR3 spans 13 amino acids. CDR1 and CDR2 (germline): SGHVS, FNYEAQ. V lost 2 bases, J lost 5 bases, and 8 bases lay in between. The DNA for the CDR3 is TGTGCCAGCAGCTTAAACGATGGAGATACGCAGTATTTT. This sequence encodes CASSLNDGDTQYF.

This sequence joins TRBV3-1 (or the pseudogene TRBV3-2) and TRBJ1-4, with D possibly being TRBD1 (5 bases). The length of the CDR3 is 17 residues. The V gene lost 5 bases and the J gene lost 7 bases, with 23 bases spanning the gap. The germline V gene has CDR1 LGHDT and CDR2 YNNKEL (reference sequence). This chain's CDR3 is CASSKGAGQGVREKLFF. The CDR3 coding sequence is TGTGCCAGCAGCAAGGGCGCTGGGCAGGGCGTGCGTGAAAAACTGTTTTTT.

Only a few counts were recorded for this clone. The CDR3 region has the DNA TGTGCCAGCAGTTTGTCAGGGGGCGGGCGTATTGAAGCTTTCTTT. It is translated as CASSLSGGGRIEAFF. The V gene is TRBV27, the J gene TRBJ1-1; TRBD1 matches 8 bases. Looked up from germline, CDR1 is MNHEY and CDR2 is SMNVEV (reference sequence). This CDR3 has 15 residues. V shed 3 bases, J shed 7 bases, and the junction held 10 bases outside the gene matches.

The gene calls are TRBV19 and TRBJ2-6; 10 nucleotides align to TRBD2. The CDR3 is made up of 19 amino acids. V shed 6 bases and J 0 bases; nucleotides not matched to a gene: 11. Germline assignment: CDR1 LNHDA and CDR2 SQIVND (reference sequence). This CDR3 is CASSPPWTSGFSGANVLTF. In DNA, the CDR3 is TGTGCCAGTAGCCCCCCCTGGACTAGCGGCTTCTCTGGGGCCAACGTCCTGACTTTC. Complete variable domain (other parts from reference TRBV19 and TRBJ2-6): DGGITQSPKYLFRKEGQNVTLSCEQNLNHDAMYWYRQDPGQGLRLIYYSQIVNDFQKGDIAEGYSVSREKKESFPLTVTSAQKNPTAFYLCASSPPWTSGFSGANVLTFGAGSRLTVL.

CDR3 bases: TGTGCCTGGAGTGACTATGGCTACACCTTC. It translates to CAWSDYGYTF. V is TRBV30 and J is TRBJ1-2; D remains ambiguous. CDR1 is GTSNPN and CDR2 is SVGIG in the germline V gene (reference sequence). Trimming shortened V by 1 base and J by 3 bases, and 0 bases separated the two germline ends. The length of the CDR3 is 10 residues.

This chain's CDR3 is CATSERGDQPQHF. In DNA form, the CDR3 reads TGTGCCACCAGTGAGAGGGGGGACCAGCCCCAGCATTTT. The rearrangement joins TRBV24-1 to TRBJ1-5, with D perhaps matching TRBD1 (6 bases). The V gene lost 4 bases and the J gene lost 7 bases, with 10 bases spanning the gap. This CDR3 comprises 13 residues. CDR1 and CDR2 (germline): KGHDR, SFDVKD.

This chain uses TRBV10-2 with TRBJ2-5; 11 bases map to TRBD2. The trim removed 7 bases at V and 5 bases at J, leaving 3 bases unmatched. Germline loops: CDR1 WSHSY, CDR2 SAAADI. The CDR3 consists of 13 residues. The CDR3 sequence: CASKLAGVETQYF. Here the CDR3 DNA reads TGCGCCAGCAAACTAGCGGGGGTGGAGACCCAGTACTTC.

The rearrangement uses TRBV3-1 (or the pseudogene TRBV3-2) and TRBJ1-1, with 10 nucleotides matching TRBD1. With 1 base clipped from V and 2 bases from J, the junction kept 10 bases outside the gene matches. This CDR3 has 18 amino acids. Germline V gene lookup returns CDR1 LGHDT and CDR2 YNNKEL (reference sequence). The CDR3 DNA reads as TGTGCCAGCAGCCAAGTAAAGGGGACAGGGGACGATAACACTGAAGCTTTCTTT. Translated: CASSQVKGTGDDNTEAFF.

This chain joins TRBV7-8 and TRBJ2-7; 12 nucleotides agree with TRBD2. The V gene's germline CDR1 is SGHVS and CDR2 FQNEAQ. CDR3 size: 18 residues. Losses at the gene ends were 5 bases for V and 3 bases for J; bases not matched to a gene: 14. The DNA of the CDR3 is TGTGCCAGCAGCCCGGTAGGGAAGGTACTAGCGGGGGGCTACGAGCAGTACTTC. This encodes CASSPVGKVLAGGYEQYF. Looking up the rest from reference TRBV7-8 and TRBJ2-7 gives the full variable domain: GAGVSQSPRYKVAKRGQDVALRCDPISGHVSLFWYQQALGQGPEFLTYFQNEAQLDKSGLPSDRFFAERPEGSVSTLKIQRTQQEDSAVYLCASSPVGKVLAGGYEQYFGPGTRLTVT.

The chain is built from TRBV19 and TRBJ2-6; 11 nucleotides line up with TRBD2. V trimming: 5 bases; J trimming: 2 bases; junction bases outside the gene matches: 5. CDR1 is LNHDA and CDR2 is SQIVND in the germline V gene (reference sequence). CDR3 size: 17 residues. This chain's CDR3 is CASSSLAGATGANVLTF. CDR3 in DNA: TGTGCCAGTAGTTCACTAGCGGGGGCAACTGGGGCCAACGTCCTGACTTTC.

The CDR3 DNA reads TGTGCCAGCAGCTTAGGGACGACAAACTATGGCTACACCTTC. It codes for CASSLGTTNYGYTF. This chain uses TRBV7-8 with TRBJ1-2, with D uncertain. Germline CDR1 and CDR2: SGHVS and FQNEAQ. CDR3 length: 14 amino acids. The V and J ends lost 1 base and 2 bases respectively, with 8 bases between them.

This clone was seen just once. This sequence joins TRBV2 and TRBJ2-1; no clear D gene. Trimming removed 3 bases from V and 5 bases from J, with 11 bases in between. CDR1 is SNHLY and CDR2 is FYNNEI in the germline V gene. The CDR3 runs to 14 residues. DNA for the CDR3: TGTGCCAGCAGTGAGGTGACTGATGACAATGAGCAGTTCTTC. Amino acids: CASSEVTDDNEQFF.